The entry below describes one T cell receptor (beta chain). Its antigen is unidentified. Per the germline V gene, CDR1 is GTSNPN and CDR2 is SVGIG (reference sequence). This CDR3 is built from 17 residues. Two nested PCRs, of about 16 and 10 cycles, processed TCRalpha and TCRbeta cDNA. Reanalyzing the 5' RACE reads, TCRdb keeps one entry per CDR3 protein, without DNA. The ten top clones account for around 1.2%, within a sample of 110,000 to 150,000 distinct CDR3 sequences. Each donor had approximately 2.5 ml of blood drawn. These data are taken from a study of monozygotic twins with inflammatory bowel disease. Study-level findings and limits: Healthy twins shared more clonotypes with others than IBD patients, most markedly active ones.

This chain links TRBV30 with TRBJ1-5; the TCRdb D gene call, TRBD1, has no DNA to confirm it. This TCR derives from a human donor with ulcerative colitis or Crohn's disease, or a healthy co-twin of an affected twin (not recorded which). Sequenced input: blood. The CDR3 region is CAWSFGAGAFLNQPQHF.